This T cell receptor beta chain originates from a study of shared clonotypes between healthy human individuals. Study summary: Three men and a couple of women, aged 18 to 49, were donors. Per donor, CD8 memory used one plate, CD8 naive used two, CD4 memory used three and CD4 naive used three.

Assay execution took place at the deep level. Genomic DNA of every subset was divided equally among multiple immunoSEQ plates. TCRdb's copy holds only in-frame clones and misses some; the assay was immunoSEQ multiplex PCR. The sample consists of some 2.1 million clones, approximately 95% of them appearing once. The TCR originated in a man aged 18 to 35 in good health. The sequencing input was naive CD4+ T cells sorted from blood. This sample's subset: CD45RA+ positively selected.

CDR3: CASSLGGGPRDTQYF. The CDR3 nucleotides read TGTGCCAGCAGCTTGGGGGGAGGGCCGAGAGATACGCAGTATTTT. The chain carries TRBV7-2 and TRBJ2-3; 7 positions match TRBD2. Germline-derived CDR1 and CDR2 are SGHTA and FQGNSA. Trimming took 3 bases from V and 5 from J; bases not matched to a gene: 8. This CDR3 is built from 15 residues.